The subject of this entry is one T cell receptor beta chain. The antigen is not known. The V and J ends lost 6 bases and 1 base, in that order; junction bases with no gene match: 7. The CDR3 has 15 residues. Germline V gene sequence: CDR1 SNHLY, CDR2 FYNNEI. The PCR employed 60 Vbeta primers together with 13 Jbeta primers. TCRdb's copy holds only in-frame clones and misses some; the assay was immunoSEQ multiplex PCR. This sample's table reports 140,000 to 150,000 clones. The source of the sample is a study of cytomegalovirus exposure and HLA in healthy donors. Findings and caveats of the study: With DRB1 most and HLA-C fewest, TCR association rates differed between HLA loci in a later analysis. Available immune exposure information was restricted to CMV serostatus only.

The chain links TRBV2 to TRBJ1-1, with 8 bases lining up with TRBD1. The sample comprised PBMCs. This sequence originates from a woman aged 50 to 60 in good health and CMV-seronegative. This CDR3 reads CASRVGQGGNTEAFF. In DNA, the CDR3 is TGTGCCAGCAGGGTTGGACAGGGAGGGAACACTGAAGCTTTCTTT.